One and the same sample provided the 2 T cell receptor beta chains below, sequenced in a study of blood T cell repertoires in COVID-19. Method: immunoSEQ multiplex PCR; TCRdb's copy keeps in-frame clones and lacks some. The data hold about 200,000 clones, with roughly 90% observed a single time. Sequenced: PBMCs or T cells enriched from blood (not recorded which). These receptors all stem from a woman in her 30s who had recovered from COVID-19.

This clone was recorded only once. The gene calls are TRBV5-6 and TRBJ2-4, with 8 positions matching TRBD2. The ends lost 0 bases at V and 1 base at J; junction bases unmatched: 0. The CDR3 extends over 15 amino acids. Germline V gene data show CDR1 as SGHDT and CDR2 as YYEEEE. The DNA for the CDR3 is TGTGCCAGCAGCTTGGTAGCGGGGGCCAAAAACATTCAGTACTTC. It codes for CASSLVAGAKNIQYF.

This clone was recorded only once. The J gene is TRBJ1-5, the V gene TRBV6-5, with 8 positions matching TRBD1. There are 15 residues in the CDR3. J lost 6 bases, V lost 0 bases, and 4 bases had no gene match. Germline lookup yields CDR1 MNHEY and CDR2 SVGAGI. The CDR3 DNA reads as TGTGCCAGCAGTTACTCCAGGGGGCCCACTCAGCCCCAGCATTTT. Encoded protein: CASSYSRGPTQPQHF.